A single sample is the source of the 29 T cell receptor beta chains below, sequenced in a study of blood T cell repertoires in COVID-19. Here immunoSEQ multiplex PCR was the method, and the copy in TCRdb shows in-frame clones only, minus some. The sample holds some 190,000 clones; 70% to 90% are singletons and the top ten take 10% to 11%. Sample: peripheral blood. The receptors stem from a human donor with active or convalescent COVID-19. The donor label of this sample is uncertain.

The chain uses TRBV5-1 and TRBJ2-5; 8 bases match TRBD1. The CDR3 spans 14 residues. CDR1 is SGHRS, CDR2 YFSETQ, per germline. V gave up 4 bases and J gave up 5 bases; unmatched junction bases: 7. CDR3 loop: CASSQDRVTETQYF. CDR3 bases: TGCGCCAGCAGCCAGGACAGGGTAACGGAGACCCAGTACTTC.

The rearrangement links TRBV19 to TRBJ1-1, with TRBD1 matching 7 bases. The junction had 7 bases not matched to a gene; V was cut back by 2 bases and J by 10 bases. CDR1 LNHDA and CDR2 SQIVND come from the germline V gene (reference sequence). The CDR3 spans 13 residues. The CDR3 DNA reads as TGTGCCAGTAGTATAACGACAGGGTCCGGAGCTTTCTTT. Encoded protein: CASSITTGSGAFF.

This rearrangement joins TRBV28 to TRBJ1-2, with D possibly being TRBD1 (5 bases). This CDR3 comprises 14 residues. V was clipped by 2 bases and J by 8 bases, with 15 bases between them. From germline, CDR1 is MDHEN and CDR2 SYDVKM. Here the CDR3 reads CASSLLAGSRGYTF. CDR3 DNA: TGTGCCAGCAGTTTACTGGCAGGGTCGCGGGGCTACACCTTC.

This rearrangement joins TRBV5-5 to TRBJ2-7; perhaps TRBD1 as D (5 bases). The CDR3 is 13 residues long. CDR1 is SGHKS and CDR2 is YYEKEE in the germline V gene (reference sequence). V lost 4 bases to trimming and J lost 4 bases, with 12 bases between them. The CDR3 coding sequence is TGTGCCAGCAGCCAACGGACACTATACGAGCAGTACTTC. Its translation is CASSQRTLYEQYF.

This clone was seen just once. The V call is TRBV6-6, the J call TRBJ1-6, with a weak D call TRBD1 (5 bases). Trimming cost V 2 bases and J 10 bases, with 12 bases left between them. CDR1 MNHNY and CDR2 SVGAGI come from the germline V gene (reference sequence). There are 14 residues in the CDR3. CDR3 sequence (DNA): TGTGCCAGCAGTTACGGGGAGGGGAGCTCACCCCTCCACTTT. This encodes CASSYGEGSSPLHF.

The chain recombines TRBV2 with TRBJ1-2, with D maybe TRBD1 (6 bases). Germline lookup yields CDR1 SNHLY and CDR2 FYNNEI. The CDR3 length is 14 residues. Trimming shortened V by 7 bases and J by 4 bases, and 16 bases separated the two germline ends. CDR3 region: CASTTGGHLYGYTF. The CDR3 nucleotides read TGTGCCAGCACTACTGGGGGACACCTCTATGGCTACACCTTC.

This clone was seen more than once but under ten times. The chain recombines TRBV9 with TRBJ2-1; D uncertain. With 3 bases removed from V and 2 bases from J, the gap between germline ends came to 12 bases. The CDR3 has 15 residues. Germline V gives CDR1 SGDLS, CDR2 YYNGEE. The CDR3 nucleotides read TGTGCCAGCAGCGGCCACTCCCGCCCCTACAATGAGCAGTTCTTC. Amino acid sequence: CASSGHSRPYNEQFF.

This chain links TRBV4-1 with TRBJ2-4; TRBD1 might be the D (6 bases). This CDR3 is 20 amino acids long. Trimming pared 0 bases from V and 0 bases from J, leaving 21 bases between. Germline V gives CDR1 MGHRA, CDR2 YSYEKL. As DNA, the CDR3 is TGCGCCAGCAGCCAAGATCTAGTGACGGACAGATTCCTAGCCAAAAACATTCAGTACTTC. Its translation: CASSQDLVTDRFLAKNIQYF.

The V call is TRBV9, the J call TRBJ1-2; tentative D call: TRBD1 (5 bases). This CDR3 comprises 15 residues. Trimming shortened V by 4 bases and J by 3 bases, and 16 bases separated the two germline ends. CDR1 is SGDLS and CDR2 is YYNGEE in the germline V gene. Here the CDR3 DNA reads TGTGCCAGCAGCTATGGGGGGTCCTCTTACTATGGCTACACCTTC. This translates into CASSYGGSSYYGYTF.

This sequence joins TRBV7-2 and TRBJ2-3; 9 nucleotides match TRBD2. Looked up from germline, CDR1 is SGHTA and CDR2 is FQGNSA. J was trimmed by 6 bases and V by 3 bases; bases with no gene match: 10. The CDR3 is 16 residues long. CDR3 nucleotide sequence: TGTGCCAGCAGCTTCCTAGCGGGGACCCTAGGGGATACGCAGTATTTT. This codes for CASSFLAGTLGDTQYF. The full variable domain, in which reference TRBV7-2 and TRBJ2-3 provide the parts outside the CDR3, is GAGVSQSPSNKVTEKGKDVELRCDPISGHTALYWYRQSLGQGLEFLIYFQGNSAPDKSGLPSDRFSAERTGGSVSTLTIQRTQQEDSAVYLCASSFLAGTLGDTQYFGPGTRLTVL.

The count of this clone is one. The chain recombines TRBV6-5 with TRBJ2-7, with D possibly TRBD1 on 5 matching bases. Germline values: CDR1 MNHEY, CDR2 SVGAGI. V was shortened by 6 bases and J by 6 bases, with 12 bases between the two germline ends. The CDR3 sequence is 12 residues long. The CDR3 DNA sequence: TGTGCCAGCAGGAGCCAGGGCCCCGAGCAGTACTTC. Translated: CASRSQGPEQYF.

The chain recombines TRBV19 with TRBJ2-5; D unresolved. The CDR3 totals 11 residues. Trimming shortened V by 3 bases and J by 5 bases, and 4 bases separated the two germline ends. Per the germline V gene, CDR1 is LNHDA and CDR2 is SQIVND (reference sequence). The CDR3 protein is CASSIRETQYF. CDR3 bases: TGTGCCAGTAGTATCAGGGAGACCCAGTACTTC. Supplemented by reference TRBV19 and TRBJ2-5, the full variable domain reads DGGITQSPKYLFRKEGQNVTLSCEQNLNHDAMYWYRQDPGQGLRLIYYSQIVNDFQKGDIAEGYSVSREKKESFPLTVTSAQKNPTAFYLCASSIRETQYFGPGTRLLVL.

The chain carries TRBV18 and TRBJ2-1; 8 bases match TRBD2. This CDR3 spans 14 amino acids. V lost 3 bases to trimming and J lost 9 bases; unmatched junction nucleotides: 7. Per germline, CDR1 KGHSH and CDR2 LQKENI. The CDR3 region has the DNA TGTGCCAGCTCACCCCAGCGGGAGTCTCTTGAGCAGTTCTTC. It translates to CASSPQRESLEQFF. The variable domain in full, with the rest retrieved from reference TRBV18 and TRBJ2-1, is NAGVMQNPRHLVRRRGQEARLRCSPMKGHSHVYWYRQLPEEGLKFMVYLQKENIIDESGMPKERFSAEFPKEGPSILRIQQVVRGDSAAYFCASSPQRESLEQFFGPGTRLTVL.

The genes are TRBV5-1 and TRBJ2-3; D might be TRBD2 (5 bases). This CDR3 region has 15 residues. Germline V CDR1 and CDR2: SGHRS, YFSETQ. V gave up 0 bases and J gave up 3 bases, with 11 bases separating them. CDR3: CASSLGEGLTDTQYF. DNA for the CDR3: TGCGCCAGCAGCTTGGGTGAGGGATTGACAGATACGCAGTATTTT.

The chain couples TRBV11-2 to TRBJ2-1; D gene unclear. The length of the CDR3 is 13 residues. Per germline, CDR1 SGHAT and CDR2 FQNNGV. V shed 2 bases and J shed 7 bases, with 9 bases lying between them. The CDR3 sequence is CASSLIPRNEQFF. The CDR3 DNA reads as TGTGCCAGCAGCTTAATACCGAGAAATGAGCAGTTCTTC.

The chain is built from TRBV5-1 and TRBJ1-3, with D uncertain. Trimming cost V 0 bases and J 0 bases, with 7 bases left between them. The CDR3 contains 15 residues. Germline V lookup: CDR1 SGHRS, CDR2 YFSETQ. CDR3 sequence reads: CASSLGLSSGNTIYF. CDR3 DNA: TGCGCCAGCAGCTTGGGCCTGAGCTCTGGAAACACCATATATTTT.

This clone was seen a few times. The chain couples TRBV7-8 to TRBJ1-2, with 12 bases that match TRBD1. Germline V CDR1 and CDR2: SGHVS, FQNEAQ. The V segment lost 6 bases and the J segment 4 bases; nucleotides outside the gene matches: 15. This CDR3 spans 18 amino acids. CDR3 in DNA: TGTGCCAGCAGAACAGACCCGGGACAGGGGGCGCGCGGCTATGGCTACACCTTC. This translates into CASRTDPGQGARGYGYTF. The entire variable domain, with the rest obtained from reference TRBV7-8 and TRBJ1-2, is as follows: GAGVSQSPRYKVAKRGQDVALRCDPISGHVSLFWYQQALGQGPEFLTYFQNEAQLDKSGLPSDRFFAERPEGSVSTLKIQRTQQEDSAVYLCASRTDPGQGARGYGYTFGSGTRLTVV.

The chain couples TRBV28 to TRBJ2-7; 7 nucleotides line up with TRBD2. The CDR3 has 17 residues. Germline-derived CDR1 and CDR2 are MDHEN and SYDVKM. The V and J ends lost 4 bases and 3 bases, in that order; junction bases with no gene match: 15. CDR3 in amino acids: CASSSAQGGRSYYEQYF. CDR3 nucleotides: TGTGCCAGCAGTTCGGCTCAGGGCGGGAGATCCTACTACGAGCAGTACTTC. Supplemented by reference TRBV28 and TRBJ2-7, the full variable domain reads DVKVTQSSRYLVKRTGEKVFLECVQDMDHENMFWYRQDPGLGLRLIYFSYDVKMKEKGDIPEGYSVSREKKERFSLILESASTNQTSMYLCASSSAQGGRSYYEQYFGPGTRLTVT.

The genes are TRBV23-1 and TRBJ1-5; TRBD1 is a possible D gene (5 bases). TRBV23-1 is assigned to the ORF class and has an uncertain function. V was trimmed by 6 bases and J by 6 bases, leaving 18 bases between them. This CDR3 region has 15 residues. CDR3 in amino acids: CASSLSSRGLQPQHF. CDR3 sequence (DNA): TGCGCCAGCAGCCTGTCCTCACGGGGACTTCAGCCCCAGCATTTT.

The chain joins TRBV28 to TRBJ2-3; 7 nucleotides align to TRBD2. CDR1 and CDR2 (germline): MDHEN, SYDVKM. Trimming took 2 bases from V and 4 from J; bases not matched to a gene: 0. The CDR3 has 13 amino acids. The CDR3 DNA follows: TGTGCCAGCAGTTTAGGGGGGGCAGATACGCAGTATTTT. It specifies CASSLGGADTQYF.

The rearrangement links TRBV4-3 to TRBJ1-3; D gene ambiguous. Trimming pared 0 bases from V and 0 bases from J, leaving 12 bases between. The CDR3 runs to 17 residues. CDR1 is LGHNA, CDR2 YSLEER, per germline. As DNA, the CDR3 is TGCGCCAGCAGCCAAGACCCCGACGGGAGCTCTGGAAACACCATATATTTT. Translated, it gives CASSQDPDGSSGNTIYF.

The chain links TRBV29-1 to TRBJ1-4, with D tentatively TRBD1 (5 bases). Germline V lookup: CDR1 SQVTM, CDR2 ANQGSEA. CDR3 length: 11 amino acids. V lost 7 bases and J lost 4, with 7 bases in between. CDR3: CSGDSNEKLFF. As DNA, the CDR3 is TGCAGCGGAGACAGTAATGAAAAACTGTTTTTT. Variable domain in full (rest from reference TRBV29-1 and TRBJ1-4): SAVISQKPSRDICQRGTSLTIQCQVDSQVTMMFWYRQQPGQSLTLIATANQGSEATYESGFVIDKFPISRPNLTFSTLTVSNMSPEDSSIYLCSGDSNEKLFFGSGTQLSVL.

The chain is built from TRBV18 and TRBJ2-7, with D perhaps matching TRBD1 (5 bases). V was shortened by 4 bases and J by 3 bases, with 25 bases between the two germline ends. Germline V gene data show CDR1 as KGHSH and CDR2 as LQKENI. This CDR3 comprises 18 residues. For the CDR3, the DNA is TGTGCCAGCTCACTGGGTTCCCCGTTGGGGCAGTTGGGCTACGAGCAGTACTTC. Translating gives CASSLGSPLGQLGYEQYF.

This chain links TRBV30 with TRBJ2-4; tentative D call: TRBD2 (6 bases). The V end was cut by 2 bases, the J end by 6 bases, with 11 bases between. Germline V gene data show CDR1 as GTSNPN and CDR2 as SVGIG (reference sequence). This CDR3 has 13 residues. CDR3 in amino acids: CAWSLGSGNIQYF. In DNA, the CDR3 is TGTGCCTGGAGTCTCGGGAGCGGAAACATTCAGTACTTC.

The chain joins TRBV30 to TRBJ1-2, with no clear D. CDR3 length: 11 amino acids. The ends were cut back, 2 bases at V and 8 bases at J, with 9 bases in the middle. Germline CDR1 and CDR2: GTSNPN and SVGIG (reference sequence). The CDR3 loop reads CAWSHTPGYTF. CDR3 nucleotide sequence: TGTGCCTGGAGTCACACGCCGGGCTACACCTTC.

The genes are TRBV27 and TRBJ2-7; perhaps TRBD1 as D (5 bases). In germline, CDR1 is MNHEY, CDR2 SMNVEV (reference sequence). This CDR3 comprises 11 residues. Trimming took 4 bases from V and 5 from J, leaving 6 bases between them. The CDR3 DNA is TGTGCCAGCAGTTGGGGCAACGAGCAGTACTTC. This encodes CASSWGNEQYF.

This chain uses TRBV10-3 with TRBJ2-5; 8 nucleotides agree with TRBD1. V shed 0 bases, J shed 2 bases, and the junction held 2 bases outside the gene matches. The CDR3 length is 15 residues. Germline V gives CDR1 ENHRY, CDR2 SYGVKD. The CDR3 region has the DNA TGTGCCATCAGTGAGTCGAGACAGGGGCAAGAGACCCAGTACTTC. Protein sequence: CAISESRQGQETQYF.

This rearrangement joins TRBV10-3 to TRBJ2-7, with TRBD2 identical over 10 bases. Germline V gene data show CDR1 as ENHRY and CDR2 as SYGVKD. Trimming at V came to 3 bases and at J to 7 bases, leaving 6 bases not matched to a gene. The length of the CDR3 is 14 residues. CDR3 region: CAISEAGGPREQYF. The CDR3 coding sequence is TGTGCCATCAGTGAAGCGGGAGGGCCGAGGGAGCAGTACTTC.

The CDR3 coding sequence is TGTGCCAGCAGCTTCGGGGGGACAGGAGGAAACGAGCAGTACTTC. Translated, it gives CASSFGGTGGNEQYF. V gene TRBV5-4 combines with J gene TRBJ2-7, with TRBD1 as a possible D gene (8 bases). With 2 bases removed from V and 5 bases from J, the gap between germline ends came to 17 bases. Germline assignment: CDR1 SGHNT and CDR2 YYREEE (reference sequence). This CDR3 is 15 amino acids long. Filled out from reference TRBV5-4 and TRBJ2-7, the complete variable domain reads ETGVTQSPTHLIKTRGQQVTLRCSSQSGHNTVSWYQQALGQGPQFIFQYYREEENGRGNFPPRFSGLQFPNYSSELNVNALELDDSALYLCASSFGGTGGNEQYFGPGTRLTVT.